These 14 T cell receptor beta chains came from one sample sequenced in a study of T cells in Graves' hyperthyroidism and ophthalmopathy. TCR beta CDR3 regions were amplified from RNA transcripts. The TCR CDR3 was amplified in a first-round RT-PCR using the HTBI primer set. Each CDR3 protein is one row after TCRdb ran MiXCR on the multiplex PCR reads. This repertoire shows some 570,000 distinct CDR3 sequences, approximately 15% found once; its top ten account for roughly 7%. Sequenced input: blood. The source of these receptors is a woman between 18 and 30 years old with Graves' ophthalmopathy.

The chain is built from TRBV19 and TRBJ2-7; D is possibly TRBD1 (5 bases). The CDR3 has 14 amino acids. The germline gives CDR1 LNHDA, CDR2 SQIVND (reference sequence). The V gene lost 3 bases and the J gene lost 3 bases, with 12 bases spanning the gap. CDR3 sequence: CASSMRPGHYEQYF. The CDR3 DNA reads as TGTGCCAGTAGTATGCGTCCAGGGCACTACGAGCAGTACTTC.

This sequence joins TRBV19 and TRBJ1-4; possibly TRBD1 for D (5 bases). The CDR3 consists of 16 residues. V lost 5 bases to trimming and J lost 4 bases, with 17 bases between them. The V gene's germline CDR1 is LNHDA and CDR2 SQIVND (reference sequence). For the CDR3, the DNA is TGTGCCAGTAGTCCTCTCCCGCAGGGCCTTAATGAAAAACTGTTTTTT. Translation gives CASSPLPQGLNEKLFF.

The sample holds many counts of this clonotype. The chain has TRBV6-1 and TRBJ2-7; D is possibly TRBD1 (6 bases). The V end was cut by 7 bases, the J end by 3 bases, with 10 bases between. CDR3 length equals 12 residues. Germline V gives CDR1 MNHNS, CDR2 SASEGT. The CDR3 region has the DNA TGTGCCAGCACCGACAGGAACTACGAGCAGTACTTC. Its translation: CASTDRNYEQYF.

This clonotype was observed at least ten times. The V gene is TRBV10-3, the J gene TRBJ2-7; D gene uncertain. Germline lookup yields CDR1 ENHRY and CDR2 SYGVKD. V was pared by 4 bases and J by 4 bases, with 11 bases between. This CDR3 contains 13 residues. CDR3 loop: CAISVPSRYEQYF. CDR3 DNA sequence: TGTGCCATCAGTGTCCCTAGTCGTTACGAGCAGTACTTC.

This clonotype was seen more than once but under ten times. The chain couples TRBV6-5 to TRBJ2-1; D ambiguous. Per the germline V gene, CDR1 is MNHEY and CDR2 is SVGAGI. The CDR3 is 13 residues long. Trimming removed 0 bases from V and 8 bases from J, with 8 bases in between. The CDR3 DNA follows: TGTGCCAGCAGTTACTCCAACCCTCATGAGCAGTTCTTC. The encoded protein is CASSYSNPHEQFF.

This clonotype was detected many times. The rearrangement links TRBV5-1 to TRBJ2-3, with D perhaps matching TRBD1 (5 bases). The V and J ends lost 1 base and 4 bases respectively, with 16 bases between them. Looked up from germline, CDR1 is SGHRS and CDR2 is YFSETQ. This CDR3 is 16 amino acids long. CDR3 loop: CASSLTPGSIADTQYF. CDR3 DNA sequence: TGCGCCAGCAGCTTGACGCCAGGGTCTATCGCAGATACGCAGTATTTT.

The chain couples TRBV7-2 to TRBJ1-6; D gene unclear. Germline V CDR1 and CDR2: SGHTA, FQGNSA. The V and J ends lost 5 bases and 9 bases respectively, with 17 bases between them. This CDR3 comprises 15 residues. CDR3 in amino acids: CASSPPEGLSSPLHF. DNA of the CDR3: TGTGCCAGCAGCCCCCCAGAGGGATTGAGTTCACCCCTCCACTTT.

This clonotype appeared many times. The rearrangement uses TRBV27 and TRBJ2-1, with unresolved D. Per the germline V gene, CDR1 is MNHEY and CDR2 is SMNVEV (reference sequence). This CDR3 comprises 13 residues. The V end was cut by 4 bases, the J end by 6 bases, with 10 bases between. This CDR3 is CASSYGWGNEQFF. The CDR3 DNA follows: TGTGCCAGCAGTTACGGGTGGGGCAATGAGCAGTTCTTC.

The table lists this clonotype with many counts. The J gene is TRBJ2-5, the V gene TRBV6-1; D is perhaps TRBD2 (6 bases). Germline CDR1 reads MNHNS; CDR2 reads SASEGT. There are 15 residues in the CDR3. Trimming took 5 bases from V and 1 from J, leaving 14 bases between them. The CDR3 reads CASSPDGLPQETQYF. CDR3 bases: TGTGCCAGCAGTCCCGACGGACTACCCCAAGAGACCCAGTACTTC.

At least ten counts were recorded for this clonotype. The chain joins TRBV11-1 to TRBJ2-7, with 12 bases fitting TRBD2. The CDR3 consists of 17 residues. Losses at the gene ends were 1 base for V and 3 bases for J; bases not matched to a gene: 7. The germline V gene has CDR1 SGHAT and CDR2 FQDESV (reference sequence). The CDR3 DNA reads TGTGCCAGCAGCTTAGGCGCTAGCGGGAGGGCCGGCTACGAGCAGTACTTC. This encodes CASSLGASGRAGYEQYF.

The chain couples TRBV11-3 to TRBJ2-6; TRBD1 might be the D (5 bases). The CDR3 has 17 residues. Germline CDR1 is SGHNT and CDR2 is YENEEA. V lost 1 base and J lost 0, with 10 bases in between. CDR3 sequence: CASSLGQFFSGANVLTF. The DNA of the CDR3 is TGTGCCAGCAGCTTAGGACAGTTTTTCTCTGGGGCCAACGTCCTGACTTTC.

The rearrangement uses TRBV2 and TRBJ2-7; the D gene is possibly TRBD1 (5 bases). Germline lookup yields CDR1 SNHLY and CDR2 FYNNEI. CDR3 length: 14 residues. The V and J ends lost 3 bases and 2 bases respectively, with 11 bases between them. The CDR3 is CASSDPTATYEQYF. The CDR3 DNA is TGTGCCAGCAGTGACCCGACAGCAACCTACGAGCAGTACTTC.

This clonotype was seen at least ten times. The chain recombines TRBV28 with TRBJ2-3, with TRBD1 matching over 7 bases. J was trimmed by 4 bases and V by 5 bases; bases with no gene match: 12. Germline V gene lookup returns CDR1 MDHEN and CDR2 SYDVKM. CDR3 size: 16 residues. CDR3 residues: CASSTPLGGPADTQYF. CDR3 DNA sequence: TGTGCCAGCAGTACTCCCCTAGGGGGCCCCGCAGATACGCAGTATTTT.

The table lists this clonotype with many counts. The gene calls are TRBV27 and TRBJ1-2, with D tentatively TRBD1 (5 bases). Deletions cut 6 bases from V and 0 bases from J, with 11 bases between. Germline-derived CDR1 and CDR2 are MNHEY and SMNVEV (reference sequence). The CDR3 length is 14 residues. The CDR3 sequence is CASSPGGSNYGYTF. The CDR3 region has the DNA TGTGCCAGCAGCCCGGGGGGTTCTAACTATGGCTACACCTTC.